The T cell receptor beta chain described here comes from a study of cytomegalovirus exposure and HLA in healthy donors. This CDR3 region has 14 residues. The V and J ends lost 4 bases and 7 bases, in that order; junction bases with no gene match: 9. Germline V gene lookup returns CDR1 SGDLS and CDR2 YYNGEE. PCR primers comprised 60 Vbeta and 13 Jbeta primers. Produced via immunoSEQ multiplex PCR; TCRdb's table is partial and in-frame only. Of 130,000 or so clones in the sample, roughly two thirds were seen once. The specimen sequenced was PBMCs. The chain joins TRBV9 to TRBJ2-7, with TRBD1 matching 9 bases. This clonotype was obtained from a male donor in good health and CMV-seronegative. The CDR3 DNA sequence: TGTGCCAGCAGCTTCCCCGGGACAGGGAGTGAGCAGTACTTC. Protein sequence: CASSFPGTGSEQYF.